This entry concerns a single T cell receptor (beta chain). What it binds is not known. This clone may be a read error of a much larger clone one base away. The CDR3 runs to 16 residues. V was clipped by 8 bases and J by 3 bases; unmatched bases: 8. The germline CDR1 and CDR2 sequences are SNHLY and FYNNEI. These data originate in a study of molecular identifiers for immune sequencing clone quantification. TCRdb recomputed calls from the PCR reads with MiXCR, one row per CDR3 protein. This sample has approximately 680,000 distinct CDR3 sequences, with 25% found just once. Notes on the study in general: Clones that exceeded 20 RNA copies held over 98% of effector molecules, yet under 1% in naive cells. Jurkat TCR RNA from one cell was spiked into fewer than 1.2 million naive cells, and it was reportedly detectable there.

Sorted naive CD8 T cells were those defined as CD8+CD4-CCR7+CD45RA+. The genes are TRBV2 and TRBJ2-1; TRBD2 aligns across 12 bases. The TCR originated in a human donor in good health. Some libraries in this study had Jurkat cell RNA spiked in. The sequencing sample was made of naive CD8+ T cells from blood, with Jurkat cell RNA spiked in. Subset defined: FACS-sorted CD8+CD4-CCR7+CD45RA+ naive T cells. The CDR3 protein is CASSSGRACGYNEQFF. CDR3 in DNA: TGTGCCAGCTCTAGCGGGAGGGCCTGTGGCTACAATGAGCAGTTCTTC.